This entry features one T cell receptor beta chain sequence. The sample belongs to a study of blood T cell repertoires in COVID-19. Study overall: Researchers got acute and convalescent COVID-19 samples from the United States, Italy and Spain.

From germline, CDR1 is MNHEY and CDR2 SVGEGT. The CDR3 loop spans 14 amino acids. V lost 5 bases to trimming and J lost 5 bases, with 15 bases between them. Sequencing was performed with immunoSEQ multiplex PCR; in TCRdb, only in-frame clones are kept and a portion is missing. The sample lists around 75,000 clones, roughly 89% occurring once. J is TRBJ2-5 and V is TRBV6-2 or TRBV6-3, with D possibly being TRBD2 (7 bases). The receptor comes from a man over 45 with acute or convalescent COVID-19. Sequenced: peripheral blood. This chain's CDR3 is CASSTREGGETQYF. The CDR3 nucleotides read TGTGCCAGCAGTACCCGAGAGGGGGGGGAGACCCAGTACTTC.